This T cell receptor (beta chain) was obtained from a study of control samples from healthy donors and cancer patients. Assay used: immunoSEQ multiplex PCR; TCRdb lists only in-frame clones, some missing. The sample shows under 450,000 clones, 75% to 95% of them seen only once. V lost 2 bases, J lost 2 bases, and 10 bases stayed unmatched. Per germline, CDR1 SGHRS and CDR2 YFSETQ. The length of the CDR3 is 18 residues. Material for sequencing was PBMCs. This TCR was recovered from a man in his forties with head and neck cancer. This chain links TRBV5-1 with TRBJ2-1, with 10 positions matching TRBD2. The CDR3 DNA reads TGCGCCAGCAGCTTAGGCGGTGGGCTAGCGGGAGCCTACAATGAGCAGTTCTTC. Translated, it gives CASSLGGGLAGAYNEQFF.